This T cell receptor beta chain derives from a study of naive and memory T cell subsets. Ten or more counts support this clonotype. Antigen: not known. CDR3 length: 13 amino acids. Per the germline V gene, CDR1 is SGHDN and CDR2 is FVKESK. V was cut by 5 bases and J by 3 bases, with 7 bases left in between. The beta constant-region primer was an equimolar mix of two oligonucleotides covering TRBC1 and TRBC2. Four rounds of PCR amplified the ligated cDNA using nested alpha and beta constant-region primers plus SP2. TCRdb independently ran MiXCR on the UMI-ligation and nested PCR reads; one entry per CDR3 protein. Here the sample spans 95,000 to 150,000 distinct CDR3 sequences, 30% to 45% being singletons. General observations from the study: In CD4 and CD8 cells, diversity dropped from naive through EMRA.

CD4+ T cell IFNgamma after overnight CMV lysate exposure gave donor CMV status. Cells stained for CD3, CD4, CD8, CD45RA, CD27 and viability were sorted into four CD45RA/CD27 subsets. The sample comprised central memory CD4+ T cells from blood. The receptor's source is a human donor in good health. The V gene is TRBV14, the J gene TRBJ2-2; D gene ambiguous. Here the CDR3 DNA reads TGTGCCAGCAGCGTCCAGTACACCGGGGAGCTGTTTTTT. Protein: CASSVQYTGELFF.